Listed here are 11 T cell receptor beta chains from one sample, sequenced in a study of T cells in Graves' hyperthyroidism and ophthalmopathy. TCR beta CDR3 sequences were amplified from RNA transcripts. The TCR CDR3 was amplified in a first-round RT-PCR using the HTBI primer set. TCRdb reprocessed the multiplex PCR reads via MiXCR and lists one record per CDR3 protein. This table has under 450,000 distinct CDR3 sequences, approximately 18% appearing once. The sequencing sample was made of blood. The source is a woman in her twenties or thirties with Graves' hyperthyroidism that later progressed to Graves' ophthalmopathy.

This clonotype was seen ten or more times. The rearrangement links TRBV10-3 to TRBJ1-1; 9 bases are a match to TRBD1. The J segment lost 0 bases and the V segment lost 4 bases, leaving 9 bases of the junction unmatched. CDR1 and CDR2 from the germline V gene are ENHRY and SYGVKD. The CDR3 totals 17 residues. The CDR3 loop is CAISARTGVDMNTEAFF. CDR3 nucleotides: TGTGCCATCAGTGCAAGGACAGGGGTTGATATGAACACTGAAGCTTTCTTT.

This chain connects TRBV11-2 to TRBJ1-1; D is ambiguous. The V gene's germline CDR1 is SGHAT and CDR2 FQNNGV. CDR3 size: 14 residues. V lost 4 bases to trimming and J lost 0 bases, with 9 bases between them. This CDR3 reads CASSSRRMNTEAFF. The CDR3 DNA reads TGTGCCAGCAGCTCCCGACGGATGAACACTGAAGCTTTCTTT.

The table lists this clonotype with many counts. The chain has TRBV18 and TRBJ2-1, with unresolved D. Trimming removed 0 bases at V and 6 bases at J, with 21 bases between. Germline CDR1 is KGHSH and CDR2 is LQKENI. There are 18 residues in the CDR3. CDR3 in amino acids: CASSPPPLRVEVSNEQFF. The CDR3 bases are TGTGCCAGCTCACCACCACCACTCCGGGTCGAAGTTAGCAATGAGCAGTTCTTC.

This clonotype was counted at least ten times. V gene TRBV5-1 combines with J gene TRBJ2-7, with D tentatively TRBD1 (5 bases). Germline-derived CDR1 and CDR2 are SGHRS and YFSETQ. This CDR3 is built from 15 residues. V lost 4 bases and J 2 bases, leaving 16 bases between the germline ends. The DNA of the CDR3 is TGCGCCAGCAGCCCGGACACCGGCGGCACCTACGAGCAGTACTTC. It translates to CASSPDTGGTYEQYF.

This clonotype occurred many times. The chain is built from TRBV30 and TRBJ2-7; 8 bases are shared with TRBD1. From germline, CDR1 is GTSNPN and CDR2 SVGIG (reference sequence). The CDR3 sequence is 13 residues long. With 0 bases clipped from V and 5 bases from J, the junction kept 3 bases outside the gene matches. The CDR3 DNA reads TGTGCCTGGAGTGTACCCAGGGGGCACGAGCAGTACTTC. Encoded protein: CAWSVPRGHEQYF. Supplemented by reference TRBV30 and TRBJ2-7, the full variable domain reads SQTIHQWPATLVQPVGSPLSLECTVEGTSNPNLYWYRQAAGRGLQLLFYSVGIGQISSEVPQNLSASRPQDRQFILSSKKLLLSDSGFYLCAWSVPRGHEQYFGPGTRLTVT.

The V call is TRBV19, the J call TRBJ1-5, with D maybe TRBD1 (6 bases). There are 16 residues in the CDR3. Germline V gene data show CDR1 as LNHDA and CDR2 as SQIVND (reference sequence). Trimming removed 5 bases at V and 4 bases at J, with 18 bases between. The CDR3 nucleotides read TGTGCCAGTAGTTTGAGTACAGGGACGTGGAATCAGCCCCAGCATTTT. It is translated as CASSLSTGTWNQPQHF.

This clonotype has a count of ten or more. The rearrangement uses TRBV7-2 and TRBJ2-1; 10 bases are shared with TRBD1. The CDR3 loop spans 14 amino acids. The V gene's germline CDR1 is SGHTA and CDR2 FQGNSA. The V gene end was trimmed by 5 bases and the J gene end by 10 bases; junction bases not matched to a gene: 8. CDR3 coding DNA: TGTGCCAGCAGCCCCGGGACAGGGGTTCGAGAGCAGTTCTTC. This encodes CASSPGTGVREQFF.

This clonotype was found many times. The chain combines TRBV20-1 with TRBJ2-3; 9 positions agree with TRBD1. The CDR3 sequence is 16 residues long. Germline assignment: CDR1 DFQATT and CDR2 SNEGSKA (reference sequence). Trimming cost V 5 bases and J 3 bases; bases outside gene matches: 12. CDR3 sequence reads: CSALIPGQGFTDTQYF. The CDR3 bases are TGCAGTGCTCTTATACCGGGACAGGGCTTTACAGATACGCAGTATTTT.

The chain is built from TRBV6-1 and TRBJ2-1, with 8 bases that match TRBD1. This CDR3 is 15 amino acids long. Germline-derived CDR1 and CDR2 are MNHNS and SASEGT. The trim removed 4 bases at V and 9 bases at J, leaving 11 bases unmatched. The CDR3 DNA follows: TGTGCCAGCAGTGGGTCCGGGACAGGTTTTCCTGAGCAGTTCTTC. This sequence encodes CASSGSGTGFPEQFF.

This clonotype appeared a single time. A much larger clone lies a single base off, so this may be a read error. This sequence joins TRBV5-1 and TRBJ1-3; D not certain. The V gene lost 4 bases and the J gene lost 9 bases, with 17 bases spanning the gap. The CDR3 has 14 residues. CDR1 is SGHRS and CDR2 is YFSETQ in the germline V gene. The CDR3 region has the DNA TGCGCCAGCAGCGACCCCCGGGCCGGTTCCACCATATATTTT. It specifies CASSDPRAGSTIYF.

This clonotype was seen at least ten times. The V and J genes are TRBV24-1 and TRBJ2-6; possible D gene TRBD1, 6 bases. The CDR3 covers 18 residues. CDR1 is KGHDR and CDR2 is SFDVKD in the germline V gene. Trimming removed 2 bases at V and 2 bases at J, with 15 bases between. CDR3 bases: TGTGCCACCAGTGATTGGACAACAGGGACCACTGGGGCCAACGTCCTGACTTTC. Its translation is CATSDWTTGTTGANVLTF.